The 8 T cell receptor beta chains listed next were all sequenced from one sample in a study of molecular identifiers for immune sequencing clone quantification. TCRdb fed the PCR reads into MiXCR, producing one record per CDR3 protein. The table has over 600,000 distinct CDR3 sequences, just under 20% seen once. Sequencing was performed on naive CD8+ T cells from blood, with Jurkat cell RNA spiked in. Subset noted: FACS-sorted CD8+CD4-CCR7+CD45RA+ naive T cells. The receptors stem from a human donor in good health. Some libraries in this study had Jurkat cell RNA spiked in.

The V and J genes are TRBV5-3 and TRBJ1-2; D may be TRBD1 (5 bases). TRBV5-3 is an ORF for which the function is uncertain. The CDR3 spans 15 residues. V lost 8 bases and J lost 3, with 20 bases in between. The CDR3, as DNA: TGTGCCAGCAGCCATAATTGGGGGGAGTACTATGGCTACACCTTC. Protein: CASSHNWGEYYGYTF.

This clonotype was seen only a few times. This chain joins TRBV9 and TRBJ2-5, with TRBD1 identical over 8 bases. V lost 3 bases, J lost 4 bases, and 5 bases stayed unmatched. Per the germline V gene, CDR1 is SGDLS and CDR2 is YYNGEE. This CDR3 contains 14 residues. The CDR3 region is CASSASGGLETQYF. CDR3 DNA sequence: TGTGCCAGCAGCGCGTCAGGGGGCCTAGAGACCCAGTACTTC.

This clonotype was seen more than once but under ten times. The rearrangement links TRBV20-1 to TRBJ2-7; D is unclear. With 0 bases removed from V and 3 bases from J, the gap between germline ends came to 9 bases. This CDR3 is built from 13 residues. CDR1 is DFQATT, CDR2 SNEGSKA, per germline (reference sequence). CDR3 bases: TGCAGTGCTAGAGATAAATGGGGCTACGAGCAGTACTTC. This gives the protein CSARDKWGYEQYF.

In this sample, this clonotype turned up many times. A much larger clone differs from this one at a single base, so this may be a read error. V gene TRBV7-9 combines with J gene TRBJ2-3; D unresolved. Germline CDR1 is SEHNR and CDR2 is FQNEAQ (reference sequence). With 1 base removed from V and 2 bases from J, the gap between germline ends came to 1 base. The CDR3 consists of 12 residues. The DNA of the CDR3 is TGTGCCAGCAGCTTAGACACAGATACGCAGTATTTT. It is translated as CASSLDTDTQYF.

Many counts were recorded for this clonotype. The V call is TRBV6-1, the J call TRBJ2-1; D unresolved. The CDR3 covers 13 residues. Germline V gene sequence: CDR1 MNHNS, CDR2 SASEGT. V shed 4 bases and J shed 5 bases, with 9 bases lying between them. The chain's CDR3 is CASSAQENNEQFF. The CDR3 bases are TGTGCCAGCAGTGCGCAGGAGAACAATGAGCAGTTCTTC.

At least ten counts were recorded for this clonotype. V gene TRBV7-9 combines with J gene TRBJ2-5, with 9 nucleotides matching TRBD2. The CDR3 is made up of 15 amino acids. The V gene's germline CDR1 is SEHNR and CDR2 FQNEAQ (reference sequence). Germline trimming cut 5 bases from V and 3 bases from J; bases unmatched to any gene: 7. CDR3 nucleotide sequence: TGTGCCAGCAGCCAAGGGCCTAGCGGGGAAGAGACCCAGTACTTC. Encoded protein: CASSQGPSGEETQYF.

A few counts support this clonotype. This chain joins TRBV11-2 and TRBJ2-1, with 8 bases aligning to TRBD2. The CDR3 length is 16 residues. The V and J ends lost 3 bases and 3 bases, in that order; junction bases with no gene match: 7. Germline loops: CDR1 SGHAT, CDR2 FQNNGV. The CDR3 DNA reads TGTGCCAGCAGCTTCAACGGGAGGGAGTTCTACAATGAGCAGTTCTTC. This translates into CASSFNGREFYNEQFF.

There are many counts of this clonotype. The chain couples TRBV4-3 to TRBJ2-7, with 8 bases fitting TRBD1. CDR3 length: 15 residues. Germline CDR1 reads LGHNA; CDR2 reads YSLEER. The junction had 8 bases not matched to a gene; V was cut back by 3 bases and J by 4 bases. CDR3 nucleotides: TGCGCCAGCAGCCACTCCGGGACAGGCGCATACGAGCAGTACTTC. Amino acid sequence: CASSHSGTGAYEQYF.